Below are 9 T cell receptor beta chains sequenced from a single sample in a study of blood T cells in healthy people across ages. It was with a sample-barcoded 5' primer and a J-beta primer mix that a second PCR of roughly 6 to 12 cycles was run. TCRdb analysed the 5' RACE reads with MiXCR anew, one entry per CDR3 protein. The sample includes 600,000 to 1,000,000 distinct CDR3 sequences, roughly 60% of them seen just once. Sequenced sample: blood. The receptors were gathered from a young man in good health.

V and J are TRBV12-3 or TRBV12-4 and TRBJ1-2; D gene ambiguous. Deletions cut 8 bases from V and 12 bases from J, with 22 bases between. The CDR3 covers 13 residues. CDR3 DNA sequence: TGTGCCAGCCTCATGCTGGGGAGCGGGAGTCACACCTTC. Protein product: CASLMLGSGSHTF.

This clonotype appeared a few times. The chain is built from TRBV6-6 and TRBJ2-7; D possibly matches TRBD1 or TRBD2 (5 bases each). The length of the CDR3 is 13 residues. V dropped 2 bases and J dropped 5 bases, with 10 bases sitting between them. Germline CDR1 reads MNHNY; CDR2 reads SVGAGI (reference sequence). The CDR3 protein is CASSYLEGHEQYF. The CDR3 nucleotides are TGTGCCAGCAGTTACCTTGAGGGACACGAGCAGTACTTC.

This clonotype appeared many times. CDR3 sequence (DNA): TGTGCCAGCAGCTTGAATAGCGGGTCCTCCTACAATGAGCAGTTCTTC. Translating gives CASSLNSGSSYNEQFF. The chain uses TRBV7-8 and TRBJ2-1; 7 bases agree with TRBD2. CDR3 length: 16 amino acids. From germline, CDR1 is SGHVS and CDR2 FQNEAQ. After removal of 3 bases from V and 0 bases from J, the junction contained 5 bases not matched to a gene.

This chain uses TRBV9 with TRBJ2-6; the D is unclear. There are 15 residues in the CDR3. The V and J ends lost 1 base and 2 bases respectively, with 7 bases between them. CDR1 and CDR2 from the germline V gene are SGDLS and YYNGEE. CDR3 amino acids: CASSVWYTGANVLTF. The CDR3 bases are TGTGCCAGCAGCGTATGGTATACTGGGGCCAACGTCCTGACTTTC.

V is TRBV4-2 and J is TRBJ2-7, with D perhaps assigned TRBD1 or TRBD2 (5 bases each). With 6 bases removed from V and 3 bases from J, the gap between germline ends came to 27 bases. From germline, CDR1 is LGHNA and CDR2 YNFKEQ. The CDR3 runs to 18 residues. CDR3: CASSLSPSRKTRGYEQYF. CDR3 DNA: TGTGCCAGCAGTCTCTCCCCTTCGAGGAAGACGAGGGGCTACGAGCAGTACTTC.

In its sample, this clonotype was seen once. V is TRBV15 and J is TRBJ1-1; no definite D call. This CDR3 region has 15 residues. Trimming pared 6 bases from V and 3 bases from J, leaving 17 bases between. CDR1 LNHNV and CDR2 YYDKDF come from the germline V gene (reference sequence). This CDR3 reads CATSPEVGSHTEAFF. The DNA for the CDR3 is TGTGCCACCAGTCCTGAGGTGGGGTCGCACACTGAAGCTTTCTTT.

J is TRBJ2-1 and V is TRBV6-1, with TRBD2 matching over 8 bases. CDR1 MNHNS and CDR2 SASEGT come from the germline V gene. This CDR3 region has 15 residues. V dropped 2 bases and J dropped 7; count of bases not matched to a gene: 7. CDR3 nucleotide sequence: TGTGCCAGCAGTGAACGGCGGACTAGCAGAAATGAGCAGTTCTTC. Its translation is CASSERRTSRNEQFF.

The J gene is TRBJ2-4, the V gene TRBV28, with a weak D call TRBD2 (6 bases). The DNA end is a closer match to TRBJ2-7, so the J assignment may be wrong. This CDR3 is 13 amino acids long. The germline CDR1 and CDR2 sequences are MDHEN and SYDVKM. CDR3 protein: CASSGGPVREQYF. CDR3 bases: TGTGCCAGCAGCGGGGGACCGGTCCGCGAGCAGTACTTC.

This chain uses TRBV2 with TRBJ2-1; 8 bases match TRBD2. The V gene's germline CDR1 is SNHLY and CDR2 FYNNEI. V shed 3 bases, J shed 6 bases, and the junction held 7 bases outside the gene matches. The CDR3 sequence is 15 residues long. Here the CDR3 DNA reads TGTGCCAGCAGTGAGAGGCGGGAGGTGGGCAATGAGCAGTTCTTC. Its translation: CASSERREVGNEQFF. The whole variable domain, filled in from reference TRBV2 and TRBJ2-1, reads EPEVTQTPSHQVTQMGQEVILRCVPISNHLYFYWYRQILGQKVEFLVSFYNNEISEKSEIFDDQFSVERPDGSNFTLKIRSTKLEDSAMYFCASSERREVGNEQFFGPGTRLTVL.